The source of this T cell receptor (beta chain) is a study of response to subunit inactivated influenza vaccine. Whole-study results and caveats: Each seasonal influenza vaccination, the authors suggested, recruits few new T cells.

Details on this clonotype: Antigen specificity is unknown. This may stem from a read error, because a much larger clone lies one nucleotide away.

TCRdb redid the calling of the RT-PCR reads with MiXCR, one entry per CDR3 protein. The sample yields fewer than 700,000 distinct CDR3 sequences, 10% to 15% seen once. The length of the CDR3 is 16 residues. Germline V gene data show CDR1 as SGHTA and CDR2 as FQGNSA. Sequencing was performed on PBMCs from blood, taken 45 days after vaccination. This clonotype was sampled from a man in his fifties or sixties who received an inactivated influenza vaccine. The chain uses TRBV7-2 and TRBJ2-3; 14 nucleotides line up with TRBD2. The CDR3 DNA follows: TGTGCCAGCAGCTTCGGGACTAGCGGGAGAACAGATACGCACTATTTT. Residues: CASSFGTSGRTDTHYF.